The T cell receptor beta chain described here comes from a study of CD8 T cells in ankylosing spondylitis. General observations from the study: A CD8+ phenotype characterized the disease-linked clones, which were relatively rare in peripheral blood. Roughly eight highly homologous variants made up a TCR beta motif that seemed to typify ankylosing spondylitis blood. Significantly higher representation of disease-linked clones was reported for matched ankylosing spondylitis synovial fluid. Previous work reported some of these motif variants in the synovial fluid and blood of reactive arthritis.

This clonotype was seen at least ten times. Its antigen remains unknown. The germline gives CDR1 DFQATT, CDR2 SNEGSKA (reference sequence). Trimming pared 7 bases from V and 7 bases from J, leaving 16 bases between. This CDR3 is 12 amino acids long. In making TCR beta libraries, quantitative 5'-RACE with molecular barcodes was used. TCRdb passed the 5' RACE reads through MiXCR, listing each CDR3 protein once. The sample records about 540,000 distinct CDR3 sequences, 10% to 15% being singletons. The rearrangement uses TRBV20-1 and TRBJ1-2; no clear D. The clonotype was recovered from a male donor with ankylosing spondylitis. Sequencing was done on a sample of blood, either unsorted or a sorted T cell fraction (not recorded which). As DNA, the CDR3 is TGCAGTGTTTTGACCGTACGGCTTGGCTACACCTTC. This sequence encodes CSVLTVRLGYTF.